The 29 T cell receptor beta chains below were found in one sample sequenced in a study of control samples from healthy donors and cancer patients. Assay used: immunoSEQ multiplex PCR; TCRdb lists only in-frame clones, some missing. The sample yields roughly 220,000 clones, about 95% seen once. The sample consisted of blood. These receptors all stem from a man over 45 in good health.

The chain is built from TRBV15 and TRBJ1-1; no reliable D call. CDR3 length equals 15 residues. CDR1 is LNHNV and CDR2 is YYDKDF in the germline V gene (reference sequence). With 5 bases removed from V and 5 bases from J, the gap between germline ends came to 18 bases. This CDR3 reads CATSFTEGGWTEAFF. The CDR3 DNA follows: TGTGCCACCAGCTTCACCGAGGGCGGTTGGACTGAAGCTTTCTTT.

This chain joins TRBV7-2 and TRBJ2-7, with 10 positions matching TRBD1. The junction had 4 bases not matched to a gene; V was cut back by 0 bases and J by 2 bases. From germline, CDR1 is SGHTA and CDR2 FQGNSA. The CDR3 is made up of 16 amino acids. The CDR3 DNA is TGTGCCAGCAGCTTAGCAGGACAGGGGGGCCCCTACGAGCAGTACTTC. It translates to CASSLAGQGGPYEQYF.

V is TRBV27 and J is TRBJ1-1; tentatively, D is TRBD1 (6 bases). Germline V gene sequence: CDR1 MNHEY, CDR2 SMNVEV (reference sequence). Trimming removed 2 bases at V and 3 bases at J, with 19 bases between. The CDR3 has 17 amino acids. CDR3 sequence reads: CASSLRGAREGYTEAFF. CDR3 nucleotides: TGTGCCAGCAGTTTACGGGGGGCGCGCGAAGGGTACACTGAAGCTTTCTTT.

V gene TRBV29-1 combines with J gene TRBJ1-1, with 8 bases aligning to TRBD1. This CDR3 has 14 amino acids. In germline, CDR1 is SQVTM, CDR2 ANQGSEA. With V trimmed by 4 bases and J by 5 bases, 9 bases remained unmatched. This CDR3 reads CSVGNRGIRTEAFF. CDR3 DNA sequence: TGCAGCGTTGGTAACAGGGGGATTCGGACTGAAGCTTTCTTT.

This rearrangement joins TRBV19 to TRBJ1-2, with D unclear. CDR3 length equals 15 residues. CDR1 LNHDA and CDR2 SQIVND come from the germline V gene (reference sequence). Trimming removed 4 bases at V and 0 bases at J, with 12 bases between. CDR3 DNA: TGTGCCAGTAGTACCAACCGAATGGCTAACTATGGCTACACCTTC. It codes for CASSTNRMANYGYTF. The variable domain in full, completed from reference TRBV19 and TRBJ1-2, reads DGGITQSPKYLFRKEGQNVTLSCEQNLNHDAMYWYRQDPGQGLRLIYYSQIVNDFQKGDIAEGYSVSREKKESFPLTVTSAQKNPTAFYLCASSTNRMANYGYTFGSGTRLTVV.

The chain employs TRBV30 and TRBJ2-5; D ambiguous. V was trimmed by 0 bases and J by 9 bases, leaving 14 bases between them. This CDR3 spans 13 amino acids. Germline-derived CDR1 and CDR2 are GTSNPN and SVGIG (reference sequence). CDR3 DNA: TGTGCCTGGAGTGTAACCTGGCAATCGGCCCAGTACTTC. Translated: CAWSVTWQSAQYF.

This clone was counted only a few times. The rearrangement links TRBV18 to TRBJ1-4; D is unresolved. Per the germline V gene, CDR1 is KGHSH and CDR2 is LQKENI. This CDR3 has 15 residues. V was clipped by 4 bases and J by 8 bases, with 17 bases between them. The CDR3 bases are TGTGCCAGCTCACTCCAGATTGAGCCCGGGGAAAAACTGTTTTTT. Translated: CASSLQIEPGEKLFF. The full variable domain, with the rest looked up from reference TRBV18 and TRBJ1-4, is NAGVMQNPRHLVRRRGQEARLRCSPMKGHSHVYWYRQLPEEGLKFMVYLQKENIIDESGMPKERFSAEFPKEGPSILRIQQVVRGDSAAYFCASSLQIEPGEKLFFGSGTQLSVL.

V and J are TRBV4-3 and TRBJ1-3; D might be TRBD1 (6 bases). This CDR3 has 15 residues. The V gene lost 4 bases and the J gene lost 2 bases, with 12 bases spanning the gap. The germline gives CDR1 LGHNA, CDR2 YSLEER. CDR3 coding DNA: TGCGCCAGCAGCCGCCTCACAGGGACTGGAAACACCATATATTTT. Encoded protein: CASSRLTGTGNTIYF.

V gene TRBV7-8 combines with J gene TRBJ1-2; D unresolved. Germline assignment: CDR1 SGHVS and CDR2 FQNEAQ. With 1 base removed from V and 8 bases from J, the gap between germline ends came to 11 bases. CDR3 size: 13 residues. The CDR3 DNA is TGTGCCAGCAGCTTAGATTCCCACACCGGCTACACCTTC. Translated: CASSLDSHTGYTF.

The rearrangement links TRBV28 to TRBJ2-7, with D uncertain. CDR3 length: 12 amino acids. Germline V gives CDR1 MDHEN, CDR2 SYDVKM. The V gene lost 4 bases and the J gene lost 4 bases, with 8 bases spanning the gap. This CDR3 reads CASSSKGYEQYV. In DNA, the CDR3 is TGTGCCAGCAGTTCTAAAGGATACGAGCAGTACGTC.

The genes are TRBV5-4 and TRBJ2-1; the D is unclear. The CDR3 totals 14 residues. Germline V CDR1 and CDR2: SGHNT, YYREEE (reference sequence). Trimming pared 4 bases from V and 5 bases from J, leaving 13 bases between. The CDR3 DNA sequence: TGTGCCAGCAGCCTTCGCTCGTTGGACAATGAGCAGTTCTTC. Its translation is CASSLRSLDNEQFF. Using reference TRBV5-4 and TRBJ2-1 for the parts outside the CDR3, the full variable domain is ETGVTQSPTHLIKTRGQQVTLRCSSQSGHNTVSWYQQALGQGPQFIFQYYREEENGRGNFPPRFSGLQFPNYSSELNVNALELDDSALYLCASSLRSLDNEQFFGPGTRLTVL.

V usage is TRBV1 and J usage is TRBJ1-2; the table's D call TRBD1 went unverified against the DNA. TRBV1 is shown as a pseudogene. The CDR3 loop spans 18 amino acids. CDR3 protein: CTSSQAVWTGTPFYGYTF. The CDR3 region has the DNA TGCACCAGCAGCCAAGCAGTCTGGACAGGGACCCCCTTCTATGGCTACACCTTC.

This sequence joins TRBV18 and TRBJ1-5; possibly TRBD1 for D (6 bases). Trimming shortened V by 2 bases and J by 6 bases, and 14 bases separated the two germline ends. There are 15 residues in the CDR3. Germline lookup yields CDR1 KGHSH and CDR2 LQKENI. CDR3 coding DNA: TGTGCCAGCTCACCAAGCCAGGGAGGGGGTCAGCCCCAGCATTTT. Translating it yields CASSPSQGGGQPQHF.

The chain is built from TRBV7-9 and TRBJ2-5, with TRBD1 matching over 11 bases. The trim removed 5 bases at V and 5 bases at J, leaving 7 bases unmatched. In germline, CDR1 is SEHNR, CDR2 FQNEAQ (reference sequence). The CDR3 spans 15 residues. CDR3: CASSPGQGVGETQYF. The CDR3 coding sequence is TGTGCCAGCAGCCCGGGACAGGGGGTTGGGGAGACCCAGTACTTC.

The chain links TRBV27 to TRBJ2-1; D unclear. The length of the CDR3 is 16 residues. Germline V CDR1 and CDR2: MNHEY, SMNVEV (reference sequence). With 2 bases removed from V and 4 bases from J, the gap between germline ends came to 15 bases. This CDR3 reads CASSLDWGYTYNEQFF. CDR3 in DNA: TGTGCCAGCAGTTTAGATTGGGGTTATACTTACAATGAGCAGTTCTTC.

This clone was recorded only once. V usage is TRBV5-4 and J usage is TRBJ2-7, with D hard to call. The CDR3 sequence is 15 residues long. Trimming took 0 bases from V and 3 from J, leaving 13 bases between them. Germline V gene sequence: CDR1 SGHNT, CDR2 YYREEE (reference sequence). This chain's CDR3 is CASSLDGWIYYEQYF. CDR3 DNA sequence: TGTGCCAGCAGCTTGGACGGTTGGATCTACTACGAGCAGTACTTC.

The chain is built from TRBV25-1 and TRBJ2-1, with TRBD1 as a possible D gene (5 bases). V lost 7 bases and J lost 4, with 8 bases in between. Germline CDR1 reads MGHDK; CDR2 reads SYGVNS. The CDR3 length is 12 residues. This CDR3 reads CASMDNYNEQFF. DNA of the CDR3: TGTGCCAGCATGGACAATTACAATGAGCAGTTCTTC.

This sequence joins TRBV3-1 (or the pseudogene TRBV3-2) and TRBJ2-7; D gene unclear. The CDR3 sequence is 13 residues long. Germline V gene data show CDR1 as LGHDT and CDR2 as YNNKEL (reference sequence). Trimming left V 1 base short and J 7 bases short, with 11 bases between. This CDR3 reads CASSQGPPSEQYF. For the CDR3, the DNA is TGTGCCAGCAGCCAAGGTCCCCCTTCTGAGCAGTACTTC.

The gene calls are TRBV5-1 and TRBJ2-7; D is ambiguous. The CDR3 is 13 amino acids. V gave up 2 bases and J gave up 2 bases, with 8 bases separating them. CDR1 is SGHRS, CDR2 YFSETQ, per germline. Here the CDR3 reads CASSLTSTYEQYF. For the CDR3, the DNA is TGCGCCAGCAGCTTAACCAGCACCTACGAGCAGTACTTC.

The V and J genes are TRBV24-1 and TRBJ2-1, with 11 bases identical to TRBD2. The ends lost 10 bases at V and 8 bases at J; junction bases unmatched: 6. The CDR3 is 13 amino acids. The germline V gene has CDR1 KGHDR and CDR2 SFDVKD. The CDR3 nucleotides read TGTGCCACTAGCGGGGGGGGCCGGGATGAGCAGTTCTTC. It specifies CATSGGGRDEQFF.

The chain links TRBV7-2 to TRBJ2-3; possibly TRBD1 for D (6 bases). The germline V gene has CDR1 SGHTA and CDR2 FQGNSA. The CDR3 totals 14 residues. The V end lost 4 bases, the J end lost 2 bases, and 10 bases lay between the germline ends. The CDR3 spells CASSSDSYTDTQYF. DNA for the CDR3: TGTGCCAGCAGCTCGGACAGCTACACAGATACGCAGTATTTT.

The rearrangement joins TRBV28 to TRBJ1-3, with D possibly TRBD1 on 5 matching bases. The CDR3 is made up of 15 amino acids. CDR1 is MDHEN and CDR2 is SYDVKM in the germline V gene. Deletions cut 7 bases from V and 8 bases from J, with 21 bases between. The CDR3 spells CASTEGTGTGHTIYF. Written as DNA, the CDR3 is TGTGCCAGCACCGAGGGGACCGGGACGGGGCACACCATATATTTT.

This chain uses TRBV19 with TRBJ1-5; TRBD1 might be the D (5 bases). Germline CDR1 LNHDA, CDR2 SQIVND (reference sequence). V was cut by 3 bases and J by 2 bases, with 8 bases left in between. This CDR3 region has 14 residues. The CDR3 sequence: CASSMMGGNQPQHF. The CDR3, as DNA: TGTGCCAGTAGTATGATGGGGGGCAATCAGCCCCAGCATTTT. The variable domain in full, with the rest retrieved from reference TRBV19 and TRBJ1-5, is DGGITQSPKYLFRKEGQNVTLSCEQNLNHDAMYWYRQDPGQGLRLIYYSQIVNDFQKGDIAEGYSVSREKKESFPLTVTSAQKNPTAFYLCASSMMGGNQPQHFGDGTRLSIL.

The rearrangement joins TRBV9 to TRBJ2-1; 10 nucleotides agree with TRBD2. Germline V gene data show CDR1 as SGDLS and CDR2 as YYNGEE. V lost 4 bases to trimming and J lost 6 bases; unmatched junction nucleotides: 4. The length of the CDR3 is 14 residues. The CDR3 DNA is TGTGCCAGCAGCTCTAGCGGGGGTGCCAATGAGCAGTTCTTC. Protein: CASSSSGGANEQFF.

The CDR3 loop reads CASSPRRPTNTGELFF. The CDR3 nucleotides are TGTGCCAGTAGTCCCCGAAGGCCTACGAACACCGGGGAGCTGTTTTTT. The chain recombines TRBV19 with TRBJ2-2; no definite D call. Germline CDR1 LNHDA, CDR2 SQIVND (reference sequence). There are 16 residues in the CDR3. V shed 5 bases and J shed 0 bases, with 13 bases lying between them.

The V gene is TRBV6-5, the J gene TRBJ2-3; TRBD1 is a possible D gene (5 bases). In germline, CDR1 is MNHEY, CDR2 SVGAGI. Trimming took off 6 bases at V and 3 bases at J, with 10 bases between the two ends. The CDR3 contains 13 residues. The CDR3 coding sequence is TGTGCCAGCAGCCCCCAGGGTACAGATACGCAGTATTTT. This translates into CASSPQGTDTQYF.

On this clone: The junction departs from germline at one end; a sequencing error may be responsible. This chain joins TRBV28 and TRBJ1-5; unclear D gene. The CDR3 is made up of 14 amino acids. Looked up from germline, CDR1 is MDHEN and CDR2 is SYDVKM. CDR3 protein: CASNLVRTNQPQHF. For the CDR3, the DNA is TGTGCCAGCAATTTAGTAAGGACCAATCAGCCCCAGCATTTT.

The chain carries TRBV5-1 and TRBJ1-1, with 7 bases identical to TRBD1. Unmatched junction bases numbered 6, after V lost 1 base and J lost 0 bases. From germline, CDR1 is SGHRS and CDR2 YFSETQ. The CDR3 consists of 16 residues. CDR3 sequence: CASSLSGRGMNTEAFF. For the CDR3, the DNA is TGCGCCAGCAGCTTGTCAGGCAGGGGGATGAACACTGAAGCTTTCTTT.

This rearrangement joins TRBV30 to TRBJ1-1; D is unclear. The CDR3 spans 13 residues. The V gene's germline CDR1 is GTSNPN and CDR2 SVGIG (reference sequence). V lost 0 bases and J lost 1, with 6 bases in between. The chain's CDR3 is CAWSVRENTEAFF. CDR3 in DNA: TGTGCCTGGAGTGTACGGGAGAACACTGAAGCTTTCTTT.